The 16 T cell receptor beta chains presented below share a single source sample, sequenced in a study of control samples from healthy donors and cancer patients. Some clones are missing from TCRdb's copy, which holds only in-frame ones; the method was immunoSEQ multiplex PCR. The sample contains roughly 88,000 clones, approximately 90% of which appear only once. Sequenced sample: blood. The receptors originated from a woman aged 30 to 39 in good health.

This clone is a singleton in its sample. The gene calls are TRBV10-3 and TRBJ1-1; perhaps TRBD1 as D (6 bases). Trimming shortened V by 2 bases and J by 0 bases, and 13 bases separated the two germline ends. Germline V gives CDR1 ENHRY, CDR2 SYGVKD. The CDR3 runs 16 residues. CDR3: CAISEGTTRLNTEAFF. CDR3 nucleotide sequence: TGTGCCATCAGTGAGGGGACAACCCGTTTGAACACTGAAGCTTTCTTT.

The genes are TRBV6-2 or TRBV6-3 and TRBJ1-6, with D possibly TRBD1 on 5 matching bases. The CDR3 loop spans 14 amino acids. Trimming shortened V by 2 bases and J by 7 bases, and 9 bases separated the two germline ends. Germline lookup yields CDR1 MNHEY and CDR2 SVGEGT. Here the CDR3 DNA reads TGTGCCAGCAGTTACCTGCAGGGCAATTCACCCCTCCACTTT. It is translated as CASSYLQGNSPLHF.

V and J are TRBV6-5 and TRBJ1-4; the D is unclear. This CDR3 is 15 amino acids long. Germline CDR1 MNHEY, CDR2 SVGAGI. Deletions cut 8 bases from V and 0 bases from J, with 13 bases between. The CDR3 here is CASQLIVATNEKLFF. For the CDR3, the DNA is TGTGCCAGCCAGCTTATAGTTGCAACTAATGAAAAACTGTTTTTT.

The gene calls are TRBV19 and TRBJ2-1; 7 nucleotides align to TRBD1. J gave up 13 bases and V 7 bases, and 16 bases lay outside the gene matches. Germline V gives CDR1 LNHDA, CDR2 SQIVND (reference sequence). The CDR3 is 14 amino acids. CDR3 sequence reads: CASIKVGSQGEQFF. Written as DNA, the CDR3 is TGTGCCAGTATTAAAGTTGGGAGCCAGGGGGAACAGTTCTTC.

This chain connects TRBV5-1 to TRBJ2-7, with 12 positions matching TRBD1. In germline, CDR1 is SGHRS, CDR2 YFSETQ. There are 17 residues in the CDR3. With 3 bases clipped from V and 7 bases from J, the junction kept 14 bases outside the gene matches. The CDR3 region is CASSYWAPGQGAREQYF. In DNA, the CDR3 is TGCGCCAGCAGCTATTGGGCACCGGGACAGGGGGCGAGGGAGCAGTACTTC.

This clone was seen only once. The J gene is TRBJ2-2, the V gene TRBV25-1; no clear D gene. Between the trimmed V and J ends, which lost 4 bases and 4 bases, there was a span of 16 bases. Germline loops: CDR1 MGHDK, CDR2 SYGVNS. There are 16 residues in the CDR3. CDR3 DNA sequence: TGTGCCAGCAGTGCCCTGAGGTTCTGGGGCACCGGGGAGCTGTTTTTT. It translates to CASSALRFWGTGELFF.

The chain links TRBV10-1 to TRBJ2-2; weak D call: TRBD2 (5 bases). Trimming removed 9 bases from V and 0 bases from J, with 11 bases in between. CDR3 length equals 14 residues. The germline V gene has CDR1 WNHNN and CDR2 SYGVQD (reference sequence). The DNA of the CDR3 is TGCGCCAGTGGCCGGGGATCGAACACCGGGGAGCTGTTTTTT. This codes for CASGRGSNTGELFF.

The rearrangement joins TRBV24-1 to TRBJ2-3, with TRBD2 as a possible D gene (6 bases). The germline gives CDR1 KGHDR, CDR2 SFDVKD. The ends were cut back, 4 bases at V and 3 bases at J, with 13 bases in the middle. CDR3 length: 15 residues. As DNA, the CDR3 is TGTGCCACCAGTGACCCGGGAGATCGAACAGATACGCAGTATTTT. Translation gives CATSDPGDRTDTQYF.

Turning to this clone: Additional DNA sequences in this sample encode the identical CDR3. The chain uses TRBV5-1 and TRBJ2-5, with 7 bases identical to TRBD1. This CDR3 has 14 amino acids. The germline CDR1 and CDR2 sequences are SGHRS and YFSETQ. The ends lost 0 bases at V and 4 bases at J; junction bases unmatched: 3. As DNA, the CDR3 is TGCGCCAGCAGCTTGGGACAGGGTAGAGAGACCCAGTACTTC. Translating it yields CASSLGQGRETQYF.

The V and J genes are TRBV30 and TRBJ2-1, with 12 bases fitting TRBD2. Germline CDR1 is GTSNPN and CDR2 is SVGIG (reference sequence). With V trimmed by 0 bases and J by 4 bases, 4 bases remained unmatched. The CDR3 has 16 amino acids. As DNA, the CDR3 is TGTGCCTGGAGTGTCACGGGACTAGCGGGTTACAATGAGCAGTTCTTC. This sequence encodes CAWSVTGLAGYNEQFF.

The V gene is TRBV28, the J gene TRBJ2-7, with D unclear. Germline loops: CDR1 MDHEN, CDR2 SYDVKM. V gave up 4 bases and J gave up 5 bases, with 15 bases separating them. The CDR3 extends over 14 amino acids. The CDR3 DNA sequence: TGTGCCAGCAGTTGGTTAAGTGCTCCCCACGAGCAGTACTTC. Translation gives CASSWLSAPHEQYF.

The chain joins TRBV5-1 to TRBJ2-7, with no clear D. CDR3 length: 14 amino acids. Per germline, CDR1 SGHRS and CDR2 YFSETQ. The V end lost 3 bases, the J end lost 4 bases, and 14 bases lay between the germline ends. The CDR3 reads CASSSWEGLYEQYF. The DNA for the CDR3 is TGCGCCAGCAGCTCCTGGGAAGGGTTGTACGAGCAGTACTTC.

The rearrangement links TRBV2 to TRBJ2-7; TRBD1 agrees at 7 bases. Per the germline V gene, CDR1 is SNHLY and CDR2 is FYNNEI. Trimming removed 6 bases from V and 5 bases from J; junction bases left unmatched: 13. The CDR3 loop spans 15 amino acids. The CDR3 loop reads CASSQDRVLNHEQYF. In DNA, the CDR3 is TGTGCCAGCAGCCAAGACAGGGTCTTAAACCACGAGCAGTACTTC.

This rearrangement joins TRBV13 to TRBJ2-7; D possibly uses TRBD1 or TRBD2 (6 bases each). CDR1 is PRHDT and CDR2 is FYEKMQ in the germline V gene (reference sequence). V gave up 1 base and J gave up 6 bases, with 13 bases separating them. The CDR3 length is 14 residues. CDR3 DNA sequence: TGTGCCAGCAGCTTAGAAGGATCGGGGGCCGAGCAGTACTTC. Residues: CASSLEGSGAEQYF. Using reference TRBV13 and TRBJ2-7 for the parts outside the CDR3, the full variable domain is AAGVIQSPRHLIKEKRETATLKCYPIPRHDTVYWYQQGPGQDPQFLISFYEKMQSDKGSIPDRFSAQQFSDYHSELNMSSLELGDSALYFCASSLEGSGAEQYFGPGTRLTVT.

The table lists this clone with a count of one. The V call is TRBV29-1, the J call TRBJ2-3; 7 nucleotides line up with TRBD2. CDR3 length equals 15 residues. V gave up 8 bases and J gave up 0 bases; unmatched junction bases: 11. In germline, CDR1 is SQVTM, CDR2 ANQGSEA. Here the CDR3 reads CSLLLSGASTDTQYF. The CDR3 nucleotides read TGCAGCCTACTCTTAAGCGGGGCTAGCACAGATACGCAGTATTTT.

Only a few counts were recorded for this clone. The rearrangement joins TRBV7-3 to TRBJ1-2; D might be TRBD1 (5 bases). The germline gives CDR1 SGHTA, CDR2 FQGTGA. This CDR3 contains 13 residues. With 5 bases removed from V and 2 bases from J, the gap between germline ends came to 9 bases. The CDR3 DNA reads as TGTGCCAGCAGCCCGCAGGGAAACTATGGCTACACCTTC. It codes for CASSPQGNYGYTF.